The clone carrying this T cell receptor (beta chain) was observed at least ten times. Its antigen is unidentified. This entry is derived from a study of human T cells and chemical hapten exposure. Study findings and constraints: The number of TCRs above 1 in 1000 frequency did not change after DPC sensitization. Because they had alopecia, donors may respond immunologically unlike healthy people.

Described time point: patch test 2, 6 weeks after DPC sensitization. Specified treatment: therapeutic diphenylcyclopropenone sensitization with weekly scalp DPC. Alopecia patients between 18 and 70 years old and suitable for DPC were used as donors. The study's library attached unique molecular identifiers to single cDNA molecules. A single record per CDR3 protein comes from TCRdb applying MiXCR to the RACE reads. This sample carries 330,000 or so distinct CDR3 sequences, about 6% of them seen once, and the ten largest clones take around 5.6%. CDR3 length: 17 amino acids. The V end lost 5 bases, the J end lost 0 bases, and 18 bases lay between the germline ends.

The specimen comprised whole blood, sampled in connection with sensitization to the hapten diphenylcyclopropenone (DPC). This sequence originates from a woman aged 18-30 years with alopecia areata. Some clones in this sample may be carry-over from other donors' samples. The chain carries TRBV12-3 or TRBV12-4 and TRBJ2-3; D may be TRBD2 (6 bases). The chain's CDR3 is CASSPLILAASTDTQYF. For the CDR3, the DNA is TGTGCCAGCAGTCCCTTAATTTTAGCGGCCAGCACAGATACGCAGTATTTT.